This T cell receptor beta chain originates from a study of graft-versus-host responses after intestinal transplantation. In regard to this clone: The antigen remains undetermined.

TCRdb's copy holds only in-frame clones and misses some; the assay was immunoSEQ multiplex PCR. The data show approximately 60,000 clones, approximately 91% seen once. The CDR3 is 11 amino acids. Trimming took off 2 bases at V and 4 bases at J, with 4 bases between the two ends. CDR1 is DFQATT and CDR2 is SNEGSKA in the germline V gene (reference sequence). The TCR comes from a human donor who was the organ donor for an intestinal transplant. The gene calls are TRBV20-1 and TRBJ2-3; D gene uncertain. The sample in question was unstimulated CD8+ T cells sorted from spleen or lymph node cells, obtained before transplant. The CDR3 bases are TGCAGTGCTAGATCGGCAGATACGCAGTATTTT. Translated, it gives CSARSADTQYF.